A selection of T cell receptor beta chains follows, all from one sample in a study of graft-versus-host responses after intestinal transplantation. The method was immunoSEQ multiplex PCR; TCRdb's version includes in-frame clones alone and lacks a portion of them. Of about 90,000 clones listed, about nine tenths are singletons. Their antigen targets remain unknown. Specimen: unstimulated CD4+ T cells sorted from spleen or lymph node cells, collected before intestinal transplant. Receptors originate from a human donor who received an intestinal transplant. The CDR3 runs from the conserved cysteine through the conserved F or W. The order of the fields is D gene, J gene, clone size, V gene, CDR3 protein, CDR3 DNA. The D gene is left open where the match is weak. Clone size is not always given. Where it is, it says once, few, many or a class for expanded clones.

. | TRBJ2-2 | once | TRBV9 | CASSVVNGANGELFF | TGTGCCAGCAGCGTAGTGAATGGGGCGAACGGGGAGCTGTTTTTT
. | TRBJ2-7 | . | TRBV5-8 | CASSAFRKIAITSYEQYF | TGTGCCAGCAGCGCGTTCCGGAAGATAGCGATTACCTCCTACGAGCAGTACTTC
. | TRBJ1-4 | . | TRBV10-3 | CAISDEVPNEKLFF | TGTGCCATCAGTGACGAGGTGCCTAATGAAAAACTGTTTTTT
TRBD1 | TRBJ1-3 | . | TRBV7-8 | CASSVETGSGNTIYF | TGTGCCAGCAGCGTAGAGACAGGGTCTGGAAACACCATATATTTT
TRBD1 | TRBJ2-7 | . | TRBV18 | CASSATGDSYEQYF | TGTGCCAGCTCAGCGACAGGGGACTCCTACGAGCAGTACTTC
. | TRBJ1-4 | . | TRBV19 | CASSIVQFNEKLFF | TGTGCCAGTAGTATCGTACAGTTTAATGAAAAACTGTTTTTT
TRBD1 | TRBJ1-5 | . | TRBV7-7 | CASSSPGQGATYSNQPQHF | TGTGCCAGCAGCTCTCCGGGACAGGGGGCCACCTATAGCAATCAGCCCCAGCATTTT
. | TRBJ1-3 | once | TRBV7-2 | CASSRSGNPGNTIYF | TGTGCCAGCAGCCGCTCAGGGAATCCTGGAAACACCATATATTTT
. | TRBJ2-1 | . | TRBV4-2 | CASSHKGGWGGESSYNEQFF | TGTGCCAGCAGCCATAAGGGGGGTTGGGGGGGCGAAAGCTCCTACAATGAGCAGTTCTTC
. | TRBJ2-1 | . | TRBV5-1 | CASSLTRGYDEQFF | TGCGCCAGCAGCTTGACCAGGGGTTACGATGAGCAGTTCTTC
. | TRBJ2-3 | . | TRBV7-9 | CASSSGTPYTDTQYF | TGTGCCAGCAGCTCGGGGACCCCGTACACAGATACGCAGTATTTT
TRBD2 | TRBJ2-1 | . | TRBV7-8 | CASSSGFYNEQFF | TGTGCCAGCAGTAGCGGGTTCTACAATGAGCAGTTCTTC
TRBD2 | TRBJ2-1 | . | TRBV30 | CAWSRQGGLTSGSNEQFF | TGTGCCTGGAGTCGACAGGGGGGCCTTACTAGCGGGAGCAATGAGCAGTTCTTC
. | TRBJ1-5 | . | TRBV7-8 | CASSPLALYSNQPQHF | TGTGCCAGCAGCCCCCTCGCACTTTATAGCAATCAGCCCCAGCATTTT
TRBD1 | TRBJ2-5 | . | TRBV15 | CATSRGTEETQYF | TGTGCCACCAGCAGGGGGACAGAAGAGACCCAGTACTTC
. | TRBJ1-2 | . | TRBV5-1 | CASSPRTRVRGGYTF | TGCGCCAGCAGCCCGCGGACCAGGGTTCGAGGTGGCTACACCTTC
TRBD1 | TRBJ1-1 | . | TRBV29-1 | CSVLRTGMLTEAFF | TGCAGCGTTTTGCGGACAGGGATGCTTACTGAGGCTTTCTTT
. | TRBJ2-5 | . | TRBV4-1 | CASSPQVGTQYF | TGCGCCAGCAGCCCCCAAGTAGGGACACAGTACTTC
. | TRBJ1-4 | . | TRBV5-1 | CASSDPQDHPEKLFF | TGCGCCAGCAGCGACCCACAGGATCACCCCGAAAAACTGTTTTTT
. | TRBJ2-6 | . | TRBV29-1 | CSAGVDSGANVLTF | TGCAGCGCCGGGGTGGACTCTGGGGCCAACGTCCTGACTTTC
. | TRBJ2-1 | . | TRBV5-1 | CASSPRDYNEQFF | TGCGCCAGCAGCCCCCGCGATTACAATGAGCAGTTCTTC
TRBD2 | TRBJ2-1 | . | TRBV27 | CASTGRGLAVTYNEQFF | TGTGCCAGCACTGGCCGGGGACTAGCGGTAACCTACAATGAGCAGTTCTTC
. | TRBJ2-5 | once | TRBV19 | CASNDAVQAQETQYF | TGTGCCAGTAACGACGCGGTACAGGCCCAAGAGACCCAGTACTTC
TRBD1 | TRBJ1-1 | once | TRBV28 | CASRSTGGNTEAFF | TGTGCCAGCAGGTCGACAGGGGGTAACACTGAAGCTTTCTTT
TRBD1 | TRBJ1-1 | . | TRBV11-3 | CASSEQGDTEAFF | TGTGCCAGCAGCGAACAGGGGGACACTGAAGCTTTCTTT
TRBD2 | TRBJ2-1 | . | TRBV11-2 | CASSLSGIYNEQFF | TGTGCCAGCAGCTTGAGCGGGATTTACAATGAGCAGTTCTTC
. | TRBJ2-1 | few | TRBV20-1 | CSASRGFEQFF | TGCAGTGCTAGTCGGGGGTTTGAGCAGTTCTTC
. | TRBJ1-4 | . | TRBV7-6 | CASSLAGGANEKLFF | TGTGCCAGCAGCTTAGCGGGGGGAGCTAATGAAAAACTGTTTTTT
TRBD1 | TRBJ1-1 | . | TRBV19 | CASSTGQMNTEAFF | TGTGCCAGTAGTACGGGACAGATGAACACTGAAGCTTTCTTT
. | TRBJ2-1 | once | TRBV5-1 | CASSLGVQGNEQFF | TGCGCCAGCAGCTTGGGGGTACAGGGAAATGAGCAGTTCTTC
. | TRBJ2-7 | once | TRBV6-1 | CASSETSRTPYEQYF | TGTGCCAGCAGTGAGACGTCGCGTACACCTTACGAGCAGTACTTC
. | TRBJ2-5 | . | TRBV19 | CASSIFSTAKGGETQYF | TGTGCCAGTAGTATCTTCAGTACAGCGAAGGGGGGAGAGACCCAGTACTTC
. | TRBJ1-5 | . | TRBV10-2 | CASSESRRSNQPQHF | TGCGCCAGCAGTGAGTCGAGGCGTAGCAATCAGCCCCAGCATTTT
TRBD1 | TRBJ1-2 | . | TRBV18 | CASSPIDTGGLNYGYTF | TGTGCCAGCTCACCCATCGACACAGGGGGACTTAATTATGGCTACACCTTC
. | TRBJ2-3 | . | TRBV7-2 | CASSSSLGTDTQYF | TGTGCCAGCAGCTCCTCCCTCGGCACAGATACGCAGTATTTT
TRBD1 | TRBJ1-6 | . | TRBV7-2 | CASSRGQMESPLHF | TGTGCCAGCAGTCGGGGACAGATGGAGTCACCCCTCCACTTT
TRBD2 | TRBJ2-1 | . | TRBV19 | CASYPTSGRASSYNEQFF | TGTGCCTCTTACCCAACTAGCGGGAGGGCCAGCTCCTACAATGAGCAGTTCTTC
. | TRBJ1-1 | . | TRBV2 | CASSEGHVRGTEAFF | TGTGCCAGCAGTGAAGGACATGTGAGGGGCACTGAAGCTTTCTTT
. | TRBJ2-7 | . | TRBV30 | CAWSEGGSSYEQYF | TGTGCCTGGAGTGAGGGAGGTAGCTCCTACGAGCAGTACTTC
. | TRBJ2-1 | once | TRBV5-4 | CASSGPRGIEQFF | TGTGCCAGCAGCGGCCCCAGGGGTATTGAGCAGTTCTTC
TRBD2 | TRBJ2-5 | . | TRBV6-1 | CASSESLAGILLETQYF | TGTGCCAGCAGTGAAAGTCTAGCGGGAATCTTACTGGAGACCCAGTACTTC
. | TRBJ1-2 | once | TRBV7-9 | CASSLVSGGGNYGYTF | TGTGCCAGCAGCTTAGTATCCGGGGGCGGTAACTATGGCTACACCTTC
TRBD2 | TRBJ2-1 | . | TRBV5-4 | CASSRGLGKFYEQFF | TGTGCCAGCAGCCGGGGACTAGGGAAGTTCTATGAGCAGTTCTTC
. | TRBJ1-5 | . | TRBV28 | CASDSVNQPQHF | TGTGCCAGTGACAGCGTCAATCAGCCCCAGCATTTT
TRBD2 | TRBJ2-7 | . | TRBV5-6 | CASSLWRGRGGKQYF | TGTGCCAGCAGCTTGTGGCGCGGGAGGGGAGGTAAGCAGTACTTC
TRBD2 | TRBJ2-7 | . | TRBV15 | CATSRDSGRDTYEQYF | TGTGCCACCAGCAGAGATTCCGGGAGGGATACCTACGAGCAGTACTTC
. | TRBJ2-7 | . | TRBV28 | CASSFVRYEQYF | TGTGCCAGCAGTTTCGTCCGCTACGAGCAGTACTTC
. | TRBJ1-1 | . | TRBV19 | CASSIRQQRTEAFF | TGTGCCAGTAGTATCCGACAGCAACGGACTGAAGCTTTCTTT